The subject of this entry is one T cell receptor (beta chain). Its target is unknown. TCRdb re-called the reads through MiXCR, storing one row per CDR3 protein. The data contain a few hundred thousand distinct CDR3 sequences, 15% to 20% of them seen just once; the ten biggest clones take up 7.5% to 9%. The ends were cut back, 7 bases at V and 0 bases at J, with 12 bases in the middle. This CDR3 spans 13 amino acids. Germline V lookup: CDR1 DFQATT, CDR2 SNEGSKA (reference sequence). The sample comes from a study of T cell repertoires in cytomegalovirus infection. Study-level information: In public TCR beta signatures, there were indications of both CMV infection and matching HLA type. General study results and limits: In two of eight donors, the top clonotype was HLA-C-restricted CMV-specific. Using cumulative public TCR beta family frequency, the authors identified those who carried CMV together with the relevant HLA.

The source of this sequence is a human donor in good health (CMV status not recorded). Some clones in this sample may be carry-over from other donors' samples. The chain joins TRBV20-1 to TRBJ1-1; no reliable D call. Sequencing input: PBMCs. CDR3 in amino acids: CSEVRQLNTEAFF. The CDR3 DNA reads as TGCAGTGAGGTTAGGCAGCTGAACACTGAAGCTTTCTTT.